This TCR beta chain was sequenced for a study of early T cells in non-severe SARS-CoV-2 infection. TCRdb ran MiXCR on the 5' RACE reads and lists one entry per CDR3 protein. The profile shows some 50,000 distinct CDR3 sequences, 3.5% to 4.5% of them singletons. Germline-derived CDR1 and CDR2 are KGHSH and LQKENI. The CDR3 is 17 amino acids. Trimming cost V 5 bases and J 4 bases; bases outside gene matches: 13. The rearrangement uses TRBV18 and TRBJ2-3; 9 bases line up with TRBD1. This TCR was sampled from an adult who was a healthcare worker with PCR-confirmed SARS-CoV-2 infection or an uninfected control (not recorded which). Input material: whole blood. CDR3 region: CASSSLPGQGMADTQYF. The CDR3 DNA reads as TGTGCCAGCTCATCTTTACCGGGACAGGGTATGGCAGATACGCAGTATTTT.